This T cell receptor (beta chain) was captured in a study of blood T cell repertoires in COVID-19. Libraries were prepared by immunoSEQ multiplex PCR; TCRdb keeps only in-frame clonotypes and omits some of them. This sample has 150,000 to 200,000 clones, with 70% to 90% found just once. CDR1 and CDR2 (germline): LNHDA, SQIVND (reference sequence). The CDR3 is 12 amino acids. The V gene end was trimmed by 6 bases and the J gene end by 8 bases; junction bases not matched to a gene: 5. The chain joins TRBV19 to TRBJ1-2; TRBD1 aligns across 8 bases. This TCR came from a middle-aged woman in a cohort exposed to, infected with or recovered from COVID-19 (not recorded which). Sequencing was done on a sample of PBMCs or T cells enriched from blood (not recorded which). As DNA, the CDR3 is TGTGCCAGTAGCCAGGGGGCGCGAGGCTACACCTTC. It encodes CASSQGARGYTF.